These 16 T cell receptor beta chains were sequenced from one sample in a study of cytomegalovirus exposure and HLA in healthy donors. The primer mix had 60 Vbeta and 13 Jbeta primers. Assay: immunoSEQ multiplex PCR; the TCRdb copy retains only in-frame clones and omits some. The sample comprises approximately 240,000 clones, around 89% of which are singletons, and roughly 1% rests with the top ten. The material sequenced was PBMCs. The source is a woman under 30 in good health and CMV-seronegative.

J is TRBJ2-3 and V is TRBV2, with D perhaps matching TRBD1 (5 bases). V lost 5 bases and J 4 bases, leaving 19 bases between the germline ends. This CDR3 has 16 amino acids. CDR1 SNHLY and CDR2 FYNNEI come from the germline V gene. The CDR3 bases are TGTGCCAGCAGTAGTAGAGTTTCAGGGCCTGCAGATACGCAGTATTTT. Protein: CASSSRVSGPADTQYF.

J is TRBJ1-2 and V is TRBV11-3; D is unclear. CDR3 length: 13 residues. Germline CDR1 is SGHNT and CDR2 is YENEEA. V lost 5 bases and J 2 bases, leaving 9 bases between the germline ends. The CDR3 DNA sequence: TGTGCCAGCAGCAAAGGACTGAACTATGGCTACACCTTC. This encodes CASSKGLNYGYTF.

The chain uses TRBV27 and TRBJ2-3; D gene uncertain. CDR1 MNHEY and CDR2 SMNVEV come from the germline V gene (reference sequence). The V end lost 6 bases, the J end lost 5 bases, and 9 bases lay between the germline ends. The CDR3 runs 12 residues. This CDR3 is CASSPLKDTQYF. The DNA of the CDR3 is TGTGCCAGCAGCCCACTTAAAGATACGCAGTATTTT.

Concerning this clone: The same CDR3 is also encoded by other DNA sequences in this sample. The rearrangement uses TRBV15 and TRBJ1-1; D might be TRBD1 (5 bases). V lost 0 bases to trimming and J lost 5 bases, with 10 bases between them. CDR1 and CDR2 from the germline V gene are LNHNV and YYDKDF (reference sequence). The CDR3 sequence is 14 residues long. Here the CDR3 reads CATSRDRVNTEAFF. The CDR3 region has the DNA TGTGCCACCAGCAGAGACAGGGTAAATACTGAAGCTTTCTTT.

V and J are TRBV2 and TRBJ2-2, with 8 bases identical to TRBD1. Germline CDR1 and CDR2: SNHLY and FYNNEI. Losses at the gene ends were 2 bases for V and 6 bases for J; bases not matched to a gene: 5. This CDR3 has 15 amino acids. The CDR3 here is CASSEYDRGSGELFF. The CDR3 bases are TGTGCCAGCAGTGAATACGACAGGGGATCCGGGGAGCTGTTTTTT. The complete variable domain, with remaining parts taken from reference TRBV2 and TRBJ2-2, reads EPEVTQTPSHQVTQMGQEVILRCVPISNHLYFYWYRQILGQKVEFLVSFYNNEISEKSEIFDDQFSVERPDGSNFTLKIRSTKLEDSAMYFCASSEYDRGSGELFFGEGSRLTVL.

V gene TRBV29-1 combines with J gene TRBJ2-7, with 10 bases fitting TRBD1. J lost 1 base, V lost 7 bases, and 7 bases had no gene match. This CDR3 comprises 14 residues. CDR1 is SQVTM and CDR2 is ANQGSEA in the germline V gene. CDR3: CSAAGTGASYEQYF. Here the CDR3 DNA reads TGCAGCGCCGCCGGGACAGGGGCTTCCTACGAGCAGTACTTC.

J is TRBJ2-3 and V is TRBV7-2, with 11 bases aligning to TRBD2. CDR1 and CDR2 from the germline V gene are SGHTA and FQGNSA. The CDR3 totals 15 residues. V lost 4 bases, J lost 3 bases, and 3 bases stayed unmatched. CDR3 nucleotide sequence: TGTGCCAGCAGCTCATTAGCGGGGGGGACAGATACGCAGTATTTT. It yields the protein CASSSLAGGTDTQYF.

The rearrangement links TRBV11-3 to TRBJ2-7, with D possibly matching TRBD2 (5 bases). The CDR3 length is 14 residues. The V gene's germline CDR1 is SGHNT and CDR2 YENEEA. V was clipped by 1 base and J by 0 bases, with 7 bases between them. CDR3 amino acids: CASSLVTSSYEQYF. The DNA for the CDR3 is TGTGCCAGCAGCTTAGTCACTAGCTCCTACGAGCAGTACTTC.

This chain links TRBV4-3 with TRBJ1-5; 7 nucleotides align to TRBD1. Germline CDR1 LGHNA, CDR2 YSLEER. The CDR3 consists of 13 residues. Unmatched junction bases numbered 6, after V lost 3 bases and J lost 10 bases. This CDR3 is CASSHDRARPQHF. CDR3 nucleotide sequence: TGCGCCAGCAGCCACGACAGGGCCCGACCCCAGCATTTT.

V gene TRBV29-1 combines with J gene TRBJ2-7; D is ambiguous. Trimming cost V 0 bases and J 1 base, with 13 bases left between them. CDR3 size: 15 residues. Germline assignment: CDR1 SQVTM and CDR2 ANQGSEA. CDR3 in DNA: TGCAGCGTTGAAGAGGCCGGCCAGGCATCCTACGAGCAGTACTTC. Translation: CSVEEAGQASYEQYF.

This rearrangement joins TRBV2 to TRBJ2-7; 10 bases agree with TRBD1. The CDR3 has 16 amino acids. V shed 2 bases and J 4 bases; nucleotides not matched to a gene: 8. The germline CDR1 and CDR2 sequences are SNHLY and FYNNEI. The CDR3 sequence: CASSEIPRTGGYEQYF. The CDR3 DNA is TGTGCCAGCAGTGAAATCCCCCGGACAGGGGGATACGAGCAGTACTTC. Using reference TRBV2 and TRBJ2-7 for the parts outside the CDR3, the full variable domain is EPEVTQTPSHQVTQMGQEVILRCVPISNHLYFYWYRQILGQKVEFLVSFYNNEISEKSEIFDDQFSVERPDGSNFTLKIRSTKLEDSAMYFCASSEIPRTGGYEQYFGPGTRLTVT.

Points on this clone: A junction end diverges from the germline sequence, so it may reflect a read error. The J gene is TRBJ2-5, the V gene TRBV7-9; unclear D gene. This CDR3 has 14 residues. Germline CDR1 SEHNR, CDR2 FQNEAQ (reference sequence). The CDR3 spells CSSSFMVEAETQYF. The CDR3, as DNA: TGTTCCAGCAGCTTTATGGTGGAAGCGGAGACCCAGTACTTC.

A single count supports this clone. The chain is built from TRBV18 and TRBJ2-5; D possibly corresponds to TRBD1 (6 bases). The germline V and J ends were trimmed by 1 base and 3 bases, with 12 bases remaining between them. The CDR3 runs 15 residues. Germline CDR1 reads KGHSH; CDR2 reads LQKENI. This CDR3 is CASSPRRTVKETQYF. The CDR3 nucleotides are TGTGCCAGCTCACCACGGCGGACAGTTAAAGAGACCCAGTACTTC.

This clone was counted a single time. The rearrangement links TRBV27 to TRBJ2-1, with 10 bases identical to TRBD2. Looked up from germline, CDR1 is MNHEY and CDR2 is SMNVEV (reference sequence). V was pared by 5 bases and J by 7 bases, with 14 bases of the junction left unmatched. CDR3 length: 17 amino acids. CDR3 sequence: CASSRPFTSGGGNEQFF. The CDR3 coding sequence is TGTGCCAGCAGTCGCCCATTTACGAGCGGGGGGGGAAATGAGCAGTTCTTC.

The rearrangement uses TRBV7-8 and TRBJ2-7; 12 bases map to TRBD2. V lost 5 bases and J lost 0; bases outside the gene matches: 2. The CDR3 sequence is 15 residues long. Looked up from germline, CDR1 is SGHVS and CDR2 is FQNEAQ. CDR3 sequence: CASSQTSGSSYEQYF. CDR3 coding DNA: TGTGCCAGCAGCCAGACTAGCGGGAGCTCCTACGAGCAGTACTTC. Using reference TRBV7-8 and TRBJ2-7 for the parts outside the CDR3, the full variable domain is GAGVSQSPRYKVAKRGQDVALRCDPISGHVSLFWYQQALGQGPEFLTYFQNEAQLDKSGLPSDRFFAERPEGSVSTLKIQRTQQEDSAVYLCASSQTSGSSYEQYFGPGTRLTVT.

V and J are TRBV19 and TRBJ2-7, with D maybe TRBD2 (6 bases). Trimming removed 7 bases from V and 0 bases from J, with 10 bases in between. Germline lookup yields CDR1 LNHDA and CDR2 SQIVND (reference sequence). The CDR3 sequence is 13 residues long. Written as DNA, the CDR3 is TGTGCCAGTACGGGGGACCACTCCTACGAGCAGTACTTC. This translates into CASTGDHSYEQYF.